Described below is a single T cell receptor beta chain sequence and its context. Antigen unknown. CDR1 and CDR2 from the germline V gene are MGHRA and YSYEKL. Trimming pared 4 bases from V and 5 bases from J, leaving 11 bases between. This CDR3 has 13 residues. Those who donated were healthy bone marrow donors. The sample belongs to a study of cytomegalovirus exposure and HLA in healthy donors. General observations from the study: A later analysis found that most CMV-associated TCR beta chains appeared HLA-restricted. In vitro checks showed that a few CMV-associated chains really do target CMV antigens.

Primers for the PCR totalled 60 Vbeta and 13 Jbeta. Sequencing used immunoSEQ multiplex PCR; TCRdb keeps in-frame clones, though not all of them. Of 100,000 to 150,000 clones listed, 74% are singletons. This receptor was taken from a woman aged 45-65 years in good health and CMV-seropositive. J is TRBJ2-5 and V is TRBV4-1; D is unclear. Sequenced input: PBMCs. The CDR3 DNA follows: TGCGCCAGCAGCCTCGCCCCCCGGGAGACCCAGTACTTC. This codes for CASSLAPRETQYF.